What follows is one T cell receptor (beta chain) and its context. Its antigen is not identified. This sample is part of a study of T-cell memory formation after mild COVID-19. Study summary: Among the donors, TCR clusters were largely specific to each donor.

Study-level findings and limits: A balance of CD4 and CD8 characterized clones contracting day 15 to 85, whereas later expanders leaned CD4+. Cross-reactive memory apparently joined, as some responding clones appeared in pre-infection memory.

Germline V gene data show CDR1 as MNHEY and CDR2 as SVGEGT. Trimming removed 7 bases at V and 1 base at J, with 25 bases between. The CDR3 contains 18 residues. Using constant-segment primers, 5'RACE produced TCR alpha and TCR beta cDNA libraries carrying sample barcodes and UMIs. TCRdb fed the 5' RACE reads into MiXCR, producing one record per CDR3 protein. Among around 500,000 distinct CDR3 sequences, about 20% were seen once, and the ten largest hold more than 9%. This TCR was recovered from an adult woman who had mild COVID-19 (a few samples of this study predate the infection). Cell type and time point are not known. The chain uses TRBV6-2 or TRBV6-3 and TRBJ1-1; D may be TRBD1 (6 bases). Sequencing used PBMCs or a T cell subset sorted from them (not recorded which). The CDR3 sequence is CASKLYGPPGEPNTEAFF. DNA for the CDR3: TGTGCCAGCAAATTATATGGTCCCCCAGGGGAACCGAACACTGAAGCTTTCTTT.